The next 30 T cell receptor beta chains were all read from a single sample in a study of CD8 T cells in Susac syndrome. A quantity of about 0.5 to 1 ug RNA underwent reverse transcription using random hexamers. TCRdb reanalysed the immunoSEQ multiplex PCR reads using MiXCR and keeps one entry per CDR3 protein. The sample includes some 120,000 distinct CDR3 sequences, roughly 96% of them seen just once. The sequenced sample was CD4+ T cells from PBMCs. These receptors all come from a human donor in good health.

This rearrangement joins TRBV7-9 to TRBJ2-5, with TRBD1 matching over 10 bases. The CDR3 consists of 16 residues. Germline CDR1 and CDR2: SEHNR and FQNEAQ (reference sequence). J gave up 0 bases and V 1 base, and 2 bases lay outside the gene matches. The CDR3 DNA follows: TGTGCCAGCAGCTTAGGGGACAGGGGAAACCAAGAGACCCAGTACTTC. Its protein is CASSLGDRGNQETQYF.

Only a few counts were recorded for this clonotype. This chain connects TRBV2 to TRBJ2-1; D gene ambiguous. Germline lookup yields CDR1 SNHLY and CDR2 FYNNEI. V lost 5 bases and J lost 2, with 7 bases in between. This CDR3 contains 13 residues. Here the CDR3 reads CASSLGPYNEQFF. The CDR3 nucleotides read TGTGCCAGCAGTTTGGGCCCCTACAATGAGCAGTTCTTC.

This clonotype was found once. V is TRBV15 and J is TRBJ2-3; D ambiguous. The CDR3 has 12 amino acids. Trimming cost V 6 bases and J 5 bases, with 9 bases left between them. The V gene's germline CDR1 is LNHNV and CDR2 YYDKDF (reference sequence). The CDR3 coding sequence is TGTGCCACCAGGGCCGTAGGAGATACGCAGTATTTT. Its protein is CATRAVGDTQYF.

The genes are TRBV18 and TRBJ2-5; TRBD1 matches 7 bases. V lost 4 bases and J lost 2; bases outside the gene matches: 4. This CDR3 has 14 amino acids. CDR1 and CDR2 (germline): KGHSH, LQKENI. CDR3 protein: CASSQNRGQETQYF. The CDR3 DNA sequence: TGTGCCAGCTCACAAAACAGGGGACAAGAGACCCAGTACTTC.

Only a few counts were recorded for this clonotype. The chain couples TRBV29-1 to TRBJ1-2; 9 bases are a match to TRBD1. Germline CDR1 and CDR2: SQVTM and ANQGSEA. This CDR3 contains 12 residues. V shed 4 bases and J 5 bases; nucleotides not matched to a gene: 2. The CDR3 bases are TGCAGCGTTGCGGGACAGGGTTATGGCTACACCTTC. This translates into CSVAGQGYGYTF.

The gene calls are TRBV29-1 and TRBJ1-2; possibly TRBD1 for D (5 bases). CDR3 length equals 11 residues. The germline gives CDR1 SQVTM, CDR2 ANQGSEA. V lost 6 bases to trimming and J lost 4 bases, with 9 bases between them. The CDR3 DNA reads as TGCAGCGTGAGGGGCACCTATGGCTACACCTTC. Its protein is CSVRGTYGYTF.

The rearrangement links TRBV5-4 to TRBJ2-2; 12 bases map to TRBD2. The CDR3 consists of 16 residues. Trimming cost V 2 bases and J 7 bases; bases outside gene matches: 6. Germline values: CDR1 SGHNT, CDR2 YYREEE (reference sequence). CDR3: CASSLELAGGNGELFF. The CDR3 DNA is TGTGCCAGCAGCTTAGAACTAGCGGGAGGTAACGGGGAGCTGTTTTTT.

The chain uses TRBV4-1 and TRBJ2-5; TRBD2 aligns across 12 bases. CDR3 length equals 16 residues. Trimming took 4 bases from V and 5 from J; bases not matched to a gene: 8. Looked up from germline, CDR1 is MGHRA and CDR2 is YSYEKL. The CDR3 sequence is CASSPRLAGDQETQYF. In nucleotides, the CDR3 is TGCGCCAGCAGCCCCCGACTAGCGGGAGATCAGGAGACCCAGTACTTC.

The CDR3 protein is CASSETGVPYEQYF. The CDR3 nucleotides read TGTGCCAGCAGTGAGACAGGGGTCCCCTACGAGCAGTACTTC. This chain links TRBV25-1 with TRBJ2-7; 8 bases map to TRBD1. J gave up 2 bases and V 3 bases, and 3 bases lay outside the gene matches. Germline V gives CDR1 MGHDK, CDR2 SYGVNS. This CDR3 spans 14 amino acids.

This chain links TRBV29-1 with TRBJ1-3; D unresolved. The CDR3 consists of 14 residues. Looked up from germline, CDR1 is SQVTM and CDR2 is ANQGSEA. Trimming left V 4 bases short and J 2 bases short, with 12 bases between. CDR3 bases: TGCAGCGTTGCGGAGCCCAACCCTGGAAACACCATATATTTT. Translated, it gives CSVAEPNPGNTIYF.

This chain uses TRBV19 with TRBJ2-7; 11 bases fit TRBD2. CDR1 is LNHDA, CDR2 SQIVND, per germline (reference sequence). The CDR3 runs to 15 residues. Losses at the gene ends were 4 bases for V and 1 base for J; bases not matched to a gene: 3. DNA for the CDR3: TGTGCCAGTAGTAGAAGACTAGCGGGATCCTACGAGCAGTACTTC. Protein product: CASSRRLAGSYEQYF.

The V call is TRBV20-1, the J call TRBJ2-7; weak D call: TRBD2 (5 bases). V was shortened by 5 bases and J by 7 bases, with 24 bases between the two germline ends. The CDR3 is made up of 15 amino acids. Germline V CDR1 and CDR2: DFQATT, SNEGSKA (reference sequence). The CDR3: CSARTPSGPFAEQYF. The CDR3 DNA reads TGCAGTGCTCGGACCCCCAGCGGACCTTTTGCGGAGCAGTACTTC.

The CDR3 DNA reads TGTGCCACCAGTGATCCTAGCGGGAGCGGTTACACCGGGGAGCTGTTTTTT. Residues: CATSDPSGSGYTGELFF. The chain recombines TRBV24-1 with TRBJ2-2, with TRBD2 identical over 10 bases. V lost 3 bases and J lost 3; bases outside the gene matches: 6. This CDR3 spans 17 amino acids. CDR1 and CDR2 (germline): KGHDR, SFDVKD.

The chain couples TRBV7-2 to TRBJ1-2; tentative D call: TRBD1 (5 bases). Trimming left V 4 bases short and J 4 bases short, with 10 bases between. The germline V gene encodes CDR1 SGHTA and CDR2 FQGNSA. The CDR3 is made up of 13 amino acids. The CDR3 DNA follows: TGTGCCAGCAGCTCGGACATAAGCTATGGCTACACCTTC. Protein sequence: CASSSDISYGYTF.

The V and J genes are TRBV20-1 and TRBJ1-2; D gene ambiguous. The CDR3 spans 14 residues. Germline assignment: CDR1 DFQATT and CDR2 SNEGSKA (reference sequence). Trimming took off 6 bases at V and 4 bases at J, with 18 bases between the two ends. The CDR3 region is CSATLDQEGYGYTF. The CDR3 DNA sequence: TGCAGTGCCACTCTGGACCAGGAAGGCTATGGCTACACCTTC.

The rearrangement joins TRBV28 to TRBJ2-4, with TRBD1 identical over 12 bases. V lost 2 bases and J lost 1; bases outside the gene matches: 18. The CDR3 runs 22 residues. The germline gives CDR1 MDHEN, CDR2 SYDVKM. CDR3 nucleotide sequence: TGTGCCAGCAGTTTAAGGCGGGGTCGGGACAGGGGGCTTTCGGGTGCCAAAAACATTCAGTACTTC. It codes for CASSLRRGRDRGLSGAKNIQYF.

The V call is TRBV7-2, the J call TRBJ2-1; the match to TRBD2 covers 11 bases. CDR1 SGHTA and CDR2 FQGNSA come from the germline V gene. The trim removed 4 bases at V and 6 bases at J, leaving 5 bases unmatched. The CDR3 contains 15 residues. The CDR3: CASSSLAGVGNEQFF. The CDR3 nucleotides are TGTGCCAGCAGCTCACTAGCGGGAGTTGGCAATGAGCAGTTCTTC.

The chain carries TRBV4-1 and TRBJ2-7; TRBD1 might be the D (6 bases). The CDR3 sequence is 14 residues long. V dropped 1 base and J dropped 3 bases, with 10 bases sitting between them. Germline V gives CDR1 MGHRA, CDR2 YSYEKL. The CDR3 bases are TGCGCCAGCAGCCAAGCTCAGGGGCTCTACGAGCAGTACTTC. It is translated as CASSQAQGLYEQYF.

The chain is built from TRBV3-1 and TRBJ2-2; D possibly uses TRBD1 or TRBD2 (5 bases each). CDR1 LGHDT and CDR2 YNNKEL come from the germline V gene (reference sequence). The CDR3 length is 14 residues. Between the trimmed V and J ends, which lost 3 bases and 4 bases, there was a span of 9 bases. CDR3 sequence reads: CASSHRAGTGELFF. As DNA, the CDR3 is TGTGCCAGCAGCCACAGGGCGGGCACCGGGGAGCTGTTTTTT.

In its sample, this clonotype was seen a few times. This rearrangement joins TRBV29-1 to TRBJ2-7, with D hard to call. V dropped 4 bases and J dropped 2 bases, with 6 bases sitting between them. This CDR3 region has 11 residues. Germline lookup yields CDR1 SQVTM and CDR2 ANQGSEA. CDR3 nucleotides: TGCAGCGTTGCGGCTACCTACGAGCAGTACTTC. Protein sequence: CSVAATYEQYF.

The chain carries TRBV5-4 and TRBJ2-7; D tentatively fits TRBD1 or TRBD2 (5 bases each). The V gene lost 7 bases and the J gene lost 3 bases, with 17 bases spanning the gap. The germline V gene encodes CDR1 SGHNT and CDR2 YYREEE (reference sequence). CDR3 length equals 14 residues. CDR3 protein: CASGVGGRIYEQYF. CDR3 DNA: TGTGCCAGCGGGGTTGGGGGTCGGATCTACGAGCAGTACTTC.

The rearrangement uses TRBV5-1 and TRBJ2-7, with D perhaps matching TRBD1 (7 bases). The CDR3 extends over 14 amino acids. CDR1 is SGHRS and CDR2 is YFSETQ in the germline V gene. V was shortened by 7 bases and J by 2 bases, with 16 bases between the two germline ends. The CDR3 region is CASYNPGGTYEQYF. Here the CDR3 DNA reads TGCGCCAGCTACAACCCAGGGGGGACCTACGAGCAGTACTTC.

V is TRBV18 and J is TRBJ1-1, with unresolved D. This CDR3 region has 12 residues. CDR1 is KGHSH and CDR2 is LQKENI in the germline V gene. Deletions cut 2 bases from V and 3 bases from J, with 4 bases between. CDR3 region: CASSPGDTEAFF. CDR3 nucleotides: TGTGCCAGCTCACCAGGGGACACTGAAGCTTTCTTT.

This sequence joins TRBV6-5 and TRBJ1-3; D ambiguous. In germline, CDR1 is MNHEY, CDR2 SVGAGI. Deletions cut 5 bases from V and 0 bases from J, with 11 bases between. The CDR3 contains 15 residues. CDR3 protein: CASSTGRVSGNTIYF. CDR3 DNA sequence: TGTGCCAGCAGTACTGGGAGGGTCTCTGGAAACACCATATATTTT.

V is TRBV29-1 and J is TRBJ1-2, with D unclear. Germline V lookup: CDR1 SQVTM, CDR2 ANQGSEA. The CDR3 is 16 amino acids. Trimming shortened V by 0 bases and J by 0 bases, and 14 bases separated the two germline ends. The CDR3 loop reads CSVEDGPGTPNYGYTF. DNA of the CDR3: TGCAGCGTTGAAGATGGACCAGGAACTCCTAACTATGGCTACACCTTC.

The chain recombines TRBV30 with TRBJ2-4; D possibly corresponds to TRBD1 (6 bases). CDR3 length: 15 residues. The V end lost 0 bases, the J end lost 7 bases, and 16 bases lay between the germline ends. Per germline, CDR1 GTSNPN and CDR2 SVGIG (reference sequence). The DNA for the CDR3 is TGTGCCTGGAGTGTAGGGTCCGGGGACAACAACATTCAGTACTTC. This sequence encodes CAWSVGSGDNNIQYF.

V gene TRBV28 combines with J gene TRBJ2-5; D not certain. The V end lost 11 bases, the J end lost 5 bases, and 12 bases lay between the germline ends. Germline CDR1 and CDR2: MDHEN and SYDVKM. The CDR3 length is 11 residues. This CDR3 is CACGSSETQYF. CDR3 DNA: TGTGCCTGTGGATCCTCCGAGACCCAGTACTTC.

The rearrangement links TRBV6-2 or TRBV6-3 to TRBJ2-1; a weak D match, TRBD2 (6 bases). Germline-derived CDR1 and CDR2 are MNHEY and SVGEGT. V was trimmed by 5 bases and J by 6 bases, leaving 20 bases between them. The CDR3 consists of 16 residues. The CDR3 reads CASSRPLAGPSNEQFF. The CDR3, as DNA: TGTGCCAGCAGTCGCCCTTTGGCGGGACCGTCCAATGAGCAGTTCTTC.

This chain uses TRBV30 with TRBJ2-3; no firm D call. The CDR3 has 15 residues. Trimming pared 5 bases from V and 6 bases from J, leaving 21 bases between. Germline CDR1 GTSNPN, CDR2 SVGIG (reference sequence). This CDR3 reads CAWGYYFSASDTQYF. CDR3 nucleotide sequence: TGTGCCTGGGGATACTACTTCTCGGCCTCGGATACGCAGTATTTT.

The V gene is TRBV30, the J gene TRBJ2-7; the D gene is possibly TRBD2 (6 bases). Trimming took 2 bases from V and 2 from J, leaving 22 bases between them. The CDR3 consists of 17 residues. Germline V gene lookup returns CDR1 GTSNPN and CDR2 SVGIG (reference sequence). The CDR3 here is CAWSSPGTQNHPYEQYF. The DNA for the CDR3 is TGTGCCTGGAGTTCCCCCGGGACTCAGAATCACCCCTACGAGCAGTACTTC.